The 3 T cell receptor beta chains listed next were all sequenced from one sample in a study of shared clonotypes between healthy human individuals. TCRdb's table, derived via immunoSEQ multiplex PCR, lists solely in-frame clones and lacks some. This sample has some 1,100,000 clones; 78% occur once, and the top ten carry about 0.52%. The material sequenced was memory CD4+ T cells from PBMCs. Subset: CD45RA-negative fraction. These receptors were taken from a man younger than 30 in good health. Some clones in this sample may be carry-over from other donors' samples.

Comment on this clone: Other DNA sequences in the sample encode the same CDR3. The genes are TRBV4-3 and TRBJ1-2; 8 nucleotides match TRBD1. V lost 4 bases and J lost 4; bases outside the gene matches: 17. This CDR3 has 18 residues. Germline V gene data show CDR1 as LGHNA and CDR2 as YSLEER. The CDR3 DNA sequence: TGCGCCAGCAGCCCCCTAAGCACAGGGGGAGGGTTGGCCTATGGCTACACCTTC. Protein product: CASSPLSTGGGLAYGYTF.

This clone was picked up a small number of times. The CDR3 is CAISEASGKLTDTQYF. Here the CDR3 DNA reads TGTGCCATCAGTGAGGCTAGCGGGAAACTCACAGATACGCAGTATTTT. This chain joins TRBV10-3 and TRBJ2-3, with 9 bases aligning to TRBD2. There are 16 residues in the CDR3. The germline gives CDR1 ENHRY, CDR2 SYGVKD. The V and J ends lost 2 bases and 2 bases, in that order; junction bases with no gene match: 5.

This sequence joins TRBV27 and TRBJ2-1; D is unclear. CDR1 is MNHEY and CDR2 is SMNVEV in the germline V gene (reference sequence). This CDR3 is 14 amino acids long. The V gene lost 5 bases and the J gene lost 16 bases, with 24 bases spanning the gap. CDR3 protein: CASSPREGRSEVFF. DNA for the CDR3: TGTGCCAGCAGTCCCCGTGAAGGGCGCTCCGAAGTATTCTTC.